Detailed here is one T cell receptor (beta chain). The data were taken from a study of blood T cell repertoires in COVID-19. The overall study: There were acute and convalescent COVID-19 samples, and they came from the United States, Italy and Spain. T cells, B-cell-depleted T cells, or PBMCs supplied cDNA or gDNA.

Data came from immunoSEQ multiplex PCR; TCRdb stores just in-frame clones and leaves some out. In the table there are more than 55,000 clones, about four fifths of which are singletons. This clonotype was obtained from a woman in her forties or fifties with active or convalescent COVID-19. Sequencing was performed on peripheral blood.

DNA for the CDR3: TGTGCCACCAGTGACCCGGAGAATTACAATGAGCAGTTCTTC. Its protein is CATSDPENYNEQFF. The chain employs TRBV24-1 and TRBJ2-1; no definite D call. The germline V gene has CDR1 KGHDR and CDR2 SFDVKD. This CDR3 contains 14 residues. Trimming pared 4 bases from V and 4 bases from J, leaving 10 bases between.